What follows are 20 T cell receptor beta chains derived from one specimen sequenced in a study of OX40 agonist ivuxolimab in advanced cancers. Assay used: immunoSEQ multiplex PCR; TCRdb lists only in-frame clones, some missing. This sample has over 55,000 clones; around 84% occur once, and the top ten carry nearly 0.8%. The sequenced sample was CD4+ or CD8+ T cells sorted from blood, obtained in a trial of the OX40 agonist ivuxolimab. All receptors come from an adult with an advanced solid tumor such as melanoma, head and neck, liver or kidney cancer.

The V and J genes are TRBV18 and TRBJ2-1, with 7 bases that match TRBD2. Germline V gene data show CDR1 as KGHSH and CDR2 as LQKENI. The J segment lost 1 base and the V segment lost 3 bases, leaving 6 bases of the junction unmatched. This CDR3 region has 16 residues. CDR3 in amino acids: CASSPVGGGSYNEQFF. The DNA of the CDR3 is TGTGCCAGCTCACCGGTCGGGGGAGGGTCCTACAATGAGCAGTTCTTC.

This clone has only a few counts. The chain is built from TRBV9 and TRBJ1-2; D gene unclear. CDR1 is SGDLS and CDR2 is YYNGEE in the germline V gene. The CDR3 has 14 residues. V was pared by 3 bases and J by 4 bases, with 13 bases between. The DNA for the CDR3 is TGTGCCAGCAGCGCCGCGGGAATGCTCTATGGCTACACCTTC. Translating gives CASSAAGMLYGYTF.

The genes are TRBV11-2 and TRBJ2-7, with TRBD1 identical over 7 bases. The CDR3 contains 15 residues. V shed 5 bases, J shed 3 bases, and the junction held 10 bases outside the gene matches. CDR1 is SGHAT, CDR2 FQNNGV, per germline. CDR3 protein: CASSPGQRNLYEQYF. For the CDR3, the DNA is TGTGCCAGCAGCCCGGGACAGAGGAATCTCTACGAGCAGTACTTC.

The chain combines TRBV9 with TRBJ1-1, with 10 bases matching TRBD1. J lost 4 bases, V lost 0 bases, and 0 bases had no gene match. CDR1 and CDR2 (germline): SGDLS, YYNGEE. There are 14 residues in the CDR3. The CDR3 coding sequence is TGTGCCAGCAGCGTAGGGACAGGGGGCACTGAAGCTTTCTTT. It encodes CASSVGTGGTEAFF.

The chain couples TRBV7-2 to TRBJ1-1; D remains unclear. The V end lost 5 bases, the J end lost 1 base, and 11 bases lay between the germline ends. The CDR3 covers 14 residues. Germline CDR1 reads SGHTA; CDR2 reads FQGNSA. CDR3 DNA sequence: TGTGCCAGCAGCGCCTCAAGGACGAACACTGAAGCTTTCTTT. This encodes CASSASRTNTEAFF.

J is TRBJ2-3 and V is TRBV5-5; no reliable D call. V shed 0 bases and J shed 6 bases, with 5 bases lying between them. Germline V gene lookup returns CDR1 SGHKS and CDR2 YYEKEE (reference sequence). This CDR3 is 12 amino acids long. The CDR3 reads CASSLAEDTQYF. CDR3 nucleotide sequence: TGTGCCAGCAGCTTGGCCGAGGATACGCAGTATTTT.

The chain employs TRBV30 and TRBJ1-2; D unresolved. CDR3 length: 14 residues. Trimming removed 2 bases at V and 3 bases at J, with 13 bases between. Germline CDR1 is GTSNPN and CDR2 is SVGIG (reference sequence). The CDR3 is CAWSPTLDHYGYTF. In DNA, the CDR3 is TGTGCCTGGAGTCCTACCCTGGACCACTATGGCTACACCTTC.

In regard to this clone: The junction departs from germline at one end; a sequencing error may be responsible. The V call is TRBV7-7, the J call TRBJ2-5; 10 nucleotides line up with TRBD2. The CDR3 extends over 16 amino acids. Looked up from germline, CDR1 is SSHAT and CDR2 is FNYEAQ (reference sequence). CDR3 residues: CASSLFSGGTQETQYF. DNA for the CDR3: TGTGCTAGCAGCTTATTTAGCGGGGGGACTCAAGAGACCCAGTACTTC.

The rearrangement uses TRBV4-2 and TRBJ1-2; 7 positions agree with TRBD1. The length of the CDR3 is 13 residues. The J segment lost 2 bases and the V segment lost 5 bases, leaving 2 bases of the junction unmatched. The germline V gene encodes CDR1 LGHNA and CDR2 YNFKEQ. The CDR3 reads CASSTDRNYGYTF. CDR3 bases: TGTGCCAGCAGCACGGACAGGAACTATGGCTACACCTTC.

This chain uses TRBV5-1 with TRBJ1-1; possibly TRBD1 for D (5 bases). The CDR3 covers 14 residues. Germline-derived CDR1 and CDR2 are SGHRS and YFSETQ. Trimming removed 0 bases at V and 4 bases at J, with 10 bases between. For the CDR3, the DNA is TGCGCCAGCAGCTTGGATCAGGGCAGCACTGAAGCTTTCTTT. It specifies CASSLDQGSTEAFF.

The chain has TRBV6-1 and TRBJ2-1, with 9 bases identical to TRBD1. Germline lookup yields CDR1 MNHNS and CDR2 SASEGT. Unmatched junction bases numbered 17, after V lost 4 bases and J lost 10 bases. The CDR3 is 17 amino acids. CDR3 nucleotide sequence: TGTGCCAGCAGTGTTCGGACAGGGGAAGGGATTCCCAAGGAGCAGTTCTTC. Translated, it gives CASSVRTGEGIPKEQFF.

This clone turned up a few times. This chain joins TRBV2 and TRBJ1-4, with TRBD1 matching 7 bases. V lost 6 bases, J lost 7 bases, and 8 bases stayed unmatched. The germline CDR1 and CDR2 sequences are SNHLY and FYNNEI. This CDR3 is 14 amino acids long. CDR3 sequence: CASRPSTGTEKLFF. For the CDR3, the DNA is TGTGCCAGCAGACCATCGACAGGGACTGAAAAACTGTTTTTT.

The chain employs TRBV14 and TRBJ2-5, with D possibly being TRBD2 (6 bases). The ends were cut back, 4 bases at V and 4 bases at J, with 22 bases in the middle. In germline, CDR1 is SGHDN, CDR2 FVKESK. The CDR3 length is 17 residues. Here the CDR3 DNA reads TGTGCCAGCAGCCGTCTTATGGGCGGGGAGATTTCAGAGACCCAGTACTTC. Translation gives CASSRLMGGEISETQYF.

This clone was found once. The chain employs TRBV2 and TRBJ2-3, with 7 bases matching TRBD2. This CDR3 contains 16 residues. J lost 5 bases, V lost 5 bases, and 13 bases had no gene match. Germline values: CDR1 SNHLY, CDR2 FYNNEI. The CDR3 reads CASSRAGSSLGDTQYF. The CDR3 bases are TGTGCCAGCAGTCGAGCGGGGTCATCGTTGGGAGATACGCAGTATTTT.

This clone was seen just once. The chain carries TRBV5-1 and TRBJ1-1, with D possibly being TRBD1 (6 bases). Germline CDR1 SGHRS, CDR2 YFSETQ. V was cut by 6 bases and J by 1 base, with 10 bases left in between. The CDR3 is made up of 13 amino acids. The CDR3 here is CASTLTGNTEAFF. CDR3 bases: TGCGCCAGCACCCTGACAGGGAACACTGAAGCTTTCTTT.

This chain joins TRBV19 and TRBJ1-4; D gene uncertain. CDR1 is LNHDA, CDR2 SQIVND, per germline (reference sequence). This CDR3 is 15 amino acids long. Deletions cut 3 bases from V and 0 bases from J, with 8 bases between. CDR3 nucleotide sequence: TGTGCCAGTAGTATCAGAAGAGCAACTAATGAAAAACTGTTTTTT. Translation: CASSIRRATNEKLFF.

The J gene is TRBJ2-3, the V gene TRBV7-3, with 9 positions matching TRBD2. The germline CDR1 and CDR2 sequences are SGHTA and FQGTGA. After removal of 1 base from V and 0 bases from J, the junction contained 2 bases not matched to a gene. The CDR3 length is 16 residues. CDR3 residues: CASSLMGLASTDTQYF. CDR3 sequence (DNA): TGTGCCAGCAGCTTAATGGGACTAGCTAGCACAGATACGCAGTATTTT.

The rearrangement links TRBV9 to TRBJ1-2; the D gene is possibly TRBD1 (6 bases). CDR3 length: 14 residues. Looked up from germline, CDR1 is SGDLS and CDR2 is YYNGEE. V was cut by 4 bases and J by 5 bases, with 15 bases left in between. The CDR3, as DNA: TGTGCCAGCAGCCTCCGGACAGACTATTATGGCTACACCTTC. Translation gives CASSLRTDYYGYTF.

The chain uses TRBV6-1 and TRBJ2-1, with D perhaps matching TRBD2 (5 bases). The V and J ends lost 2 bases and 8 bases respectively, with 16 bases between them. The CDR3 sequence is 15 residues long. Germline V gene data show CDR1 as MNHNS and CDR2 as SASEGT. CDR3 amino acids: CASSEIPGLSDEQFF. Written as DNA, the CDR3 is TGTGCCAGCAGTGAAATACCAGGACTCAGCGATGAGCAGTTCTTC.

V and J are TRBV27 and TRBJ1-5; weak D call: TRBD1 (6 bases). The V end was cut by 4 bases, the J end by 0 bases, with 16 bases between. Per the germline V gene, CDR1 is MNHEY and CDR2 is SMNVEV (reference sequence). This CDR3 comprises 17 residues. The chain's CDR3 is CASSSGAGGYSNQPQHF. CDR3 coding DNA: TGTGCCAGCAGTTCAGGGGCAGGAGGTTATAGCAATCAGCCCCAGCATTTT.